Listed below are T cell receptor beta chains from one sample, sequenced in a study of graft-versus-host responses after intestinal transplantation. Using immunoSEQ multiplex PCR, the repertoire was profiled, and TCRdb retains in-frame clones only, with some absent. The table lists 35,000 to 55,000 clones, approximately 92% of them singletons. The sequencing here drew on PBMCs, taken about 800 days after a first intestinal transplant, on the day of a second. The receptors derive from a human patient who received an intestinal transplant, so some T cells may come from the graft donor. The CDR3 runs from the conserved cysteine through the conserved F or W. D genes are given only for firm matches. Part of the rows lack a size; the others show once, few, many or a class for expanded clones.

d_gene: TRBD2; j_gene: TRBJ2-1; len: 16; abundance: .; v_gene: TRBV19; CDR3aa: CASSTSLGLAGGSLFF; CDR3nt: TGTGCCAGTAGTACATCTCTCGGACTAGCGGGAGGGTCCCTATTCTTC
d_gene: TRBD1; j_gene: TRBJ2-2; len: 15; abundance: once; v_gene: TRBV7-7; CDR3aa: CASSRTGMNTGELFF; CDR3nt: TGTGCTAGCAGCCGGACAGGAATGAACACCGGGGAGCTGTTTTTT
d_gene: .; j_gene: TRBJ2-2; len: 13; abundance: .; v_gene: TRBV25-1; CDR3aa: CASSYTNTGELFF; CDR3nt: TGTGCCAGCAGTTACACGAACACCGGGGAGCTGTTTTTT
d_gene: TRBD1; j_gene: TRBJ2-7; len: 16; abundance: .; v_gene: TRBV6-1; CDR3aa: CASSEGEGQGATEQYF; CDR3nt: TGTGCCAGCAGTGAAGGGGAAGGACAGGGGGCAACCGAGCAGTACTTC
d_gene: TRBD1; j_gene: TRBJ2-3; len: 14; abundance: .; v_gene: TRBV4-1; CDR3aa: CASSQDLGQGTQYF; CDR3nt: TGCGCCAGCAGCCAAGATTTGGGACAGGGAACGCAGTATTTT
d_gene: .; j_gene: TRBJ2-7; len: 13; abundance: .; v_gene: TRBV6-5; CDR3aa: CASSPPTSREQYF; CDR3nt: TGTGCCAGCAGCCCCCCGACCTCCCGCGAGCAGTACTTC
d_gene: .; j_gene: TRBJ1-3; len: 13; abundance: .; v_gene: TRBV30; CDR3aa: CAWTLGVRNTIYF; CDR3nt: TGTGCCTGGACCTTAGGGGTGCGAAACACCATATATTTT
d_gene: TRBD2; j_gene: TRBJ2-1; len: 14; abundance: .; v_gene: TRBV6-1; CDR3aa: CASSNGLAGNEQFF; CDR3nt: TGTGCCAGCAGCAACGGACTAGCGGGAAATGAGCAGTTCTTC
d_gene: TRBD1; j_gene: TRBJ2-2; len: 16; abundance: .; v_gene: TRBV5-1; CDR3aa: CASSAGQGAGTGELFF; CDR3nt: TGCGCCAGCAGCGCCGGACAGGGGGCCGGCACCGGGGAGCTGTTTTTT
d_gene: TRBD2; j_gene: TRBJ2-7; len: 17; abundance: once; v_gene: TRBV4-2; CDR3aa: CASSQGRLADQNYEQYF; CDR3nt: TGTGCCAGCAGCCAAGGGAGGCTAGCGGATCAAAACTACGAGCAGTACTTC
d_gene: .; j_gene: TRBJ1-1; len: 15; abundance: once; v_gene: TRBV9; CDR3aa: CASSVGWDIDTEAFF; CDR3nt: TGTGCCAGCAGCGTAGGGTGGGACATAGACACTGAAGCTTTCTTT
d_gene: .; j_gene: TRBJ2-5; len: 13; abundance: .; v_gene: TRBV18; CDR3aa: CASSPGTGETQYF; CDR3nt: TGTGCCAGCTCACCAGGAACGGGAGAGACCCAGTACTTC
d_gene: .; j_gene: TRBJ2-3; len: 12; abundance: .; v_gene: TRBV7-8; CDR3aa: CASSLAQDTQYF; CDR3nt: TGTGCCAGCAGCTTAGCGCAAGATACGCAGTATTTT
d_gene: TRBD1; j_gene: TRBJ2-7; len: 15; abundance: .; v_gene: TRBV28; CDR3aa: CASSPLQGSTYEQYF; CDR3nt: TGTGCCAGCAGTCCGTTACAGGGGTCCACCTACGAGCAGTACTTC
d_gene: TRBD1; j_gene: TRBJ2-7; len: 14; abundance: .; v_gene: TRBV9; CDR3aa: CASSVGTGAYEQYF; CDR3nt: TGTGCCAGCAGCGTAGGGACAGGCGCCTACGAGCAGTACTTC
d_gene: .; j_gene: TRBJ1-1; len: 10; abundance: .; v_gene: TRBV5-1; CDR3aa: CASSLGEAFF; CDR3nt: TGCGCCAGCAGCTTGGGGGAAGCTTTCTTT
d_gene: .; j_gene: TRBJ2-7; len: 12; abundance: .; v_gene: TRBV28; CDR3aa: CASSSQTYEQYF; CDR3nt: TGTGCCAGCAGTTCACAGACCTACGAGCAGTACTTC
d_gene: TRBD2; j_gene: TRBJ2-4; len: 16; abundance: .; v_gene: TRBV7-7; CDR3aa: CASSTEREISKNIQYF; CDR3nt: TGTGCTAGCAGCACTGAGCGGGAGATTTCCAAAAACATTCAGTACTTC
d_gene: .; j_gene: TRBJ1-1; len: 14; abundance: .; v_gene: TRBV5-1; CDR3aa: CASSLASTQDEAFF; CDR3nt: TGCGCCAGCAGCTTGGCCTCCACACAGGATGAAGCTTTCTTT
d_gene: TRBD1; j_gene: TRBJ2-1; len: 16; abundance: .; v_gene: TRBV5-8; CDR3aa: CASSLLGQVAYNEQFF; CDR3nt: TGTGCCAGCAGCTTGCTGGGACAGGTCGCCTACAATGAGCAGTTCTTC
d_gene: TRBD1; j_gene: TRBJ2-7; len: 14; abundance: once; v_gene: TRBV27; CDR3aa: CASSSRDRGYEQYF; CDR3nt: TGTGCCAGCAGTTCCCGGGACAGGGGTTACGAGCAGTACTTC
d_gene: .; j_gene: TRBJ2-5; len: 15; abundance: .; v_gene: TRBV6-5; CDR3aa: CASSPLGGVQETQYF; CDR3nt: TGTGCCAGCAGTCCTCTGGGCGGAGTCCAAGAGACCCAGTACTTC
d_gene: .; j_gene: TRBJ1-5; len: 11; abundance: few; v_gene: TRBV6-6; CDR3aa: CASSGVQPQHF; CDR3nt: TGTGCCAGCTCTGGGGTGCAGCCCCAGCATTTT
d_gene: .; j_gene: TRBJ2-1; len: 13; abundance: .; v_gene: TRBV18; CDR3aa: CASSPSPRNEQFF; CDR3nt: TGTGCCAGCTCACCTAGTCCCAGAAATGAGCAGTTCTTC
d_gene: .; j_gene: TRBJ2-7; len: 15; abundance: .; v_gene: TRBV10-3; CDR3aa: CAISGVGSGPYEQYF; CDR3nt: TGTGCCATCAGTGGGGTAGGTAGCGGTCCCTACGAGCAGTACTTC
d_gene: .; j_gene: TRBJ1-1; len: 15; abundance: .; v_gene: TRBV6-5; CDR3aa: CASSYLPTLNTEAFF; CDR3nt: TGTGCCAGCAGTTACCTCCCGACTCTGAACACTGAAGCTTTCTTT
d_gene: TRBD1; j_gene: TRBJ1-2; len: 15; abundance: once; v_gene: TRBV30; CDR3aa: CAWSPVGTGVARYTF; CDR3nt: TGTGCCTGGAGTCCGGTTGGGACAGGGGTCGCTCGCTACACCTTC
d_gene: .; j_gene: TRBJ2-3; len: 15; abundance: .; v_gene: TRBV7-3; CDR3aa: CASSLNSVGTDTQYF; CDR3nt: TGTGCCAGCAGCTTAAATAGCGTGGGCACAGATACGCAGTATTTT
d_gene: .; j_gene: TRBJ2-3; len: 13; abundance: .; v_gene: TRBV18; CDR3aa: CASSPSGQDTQYF; CDR3nt: TGTGCCAGCTCACCATCTGGACAAGATACGCAGTATTTT
d_gene: TRBD1; j_gene: TRBJ2-7; len: 14; abundance: .; v_gene: TRBV30; CDR3aa: CAWNQGDRSYEQYF; CDR3nt: TGTGCCTGGAACCAGGGGGACCGATCCTACGAGCAGTACTTC
d_gene: TRBD1; j_gene: TRBJ1-4; len: 14; abundance: .; v_gene: TRBV6-6; CDR3aa: CASSNRGVYEKLFF; CDR3nt: TGTGCCAGCAGCAACAGGGGGGTGTACGAAAAACTGTTTTTT
d_gene: .; j_gene: TRBJ2-5; len: 13; abundance: .; v_gene: TRBV7-7; CDR3aa: CASSQAPQETQYF; CDR3nt: TGTGCTAGCAGCCAAGCCCCCCAAGAGACCCAGTACTTC
d_gene: TRBD2; j_gene: TRBJ2-3; len: 16; abundance: .; v_gene: TRBV13; CDR3aa: CASSPTSASFTDTQYF; CDR3nt: TGTGCCAGCAGCCCAACTAGCGCCTCTTTCACAGATACGCAGTATTTT
d_gene: TRBD2; j_gene: TRBJ2-3; len: 15; abundance: .; v_gene: TRBV11-3; CDR3aa: CASSLAGLDTDTQYF; CDR3nt: TGTGCCAGCAGCTTAGCGGGACTAGACACAGATACGCAGTATTTT
d_gene: TRBD1; j_gene: TRBJ2-7; len: 16; abundance: .; v_gene: TRBV18; CDR3aa: CASSPLAGTVLAEQYF; CDR3nt: TGTGCCAGCTCACCACTCGCCGGGACAGTCCTCGCCGAGCAGTACTTC
d_gene: .; j_gene: TRBJ2-1; len: 14; abundance: .; v_gene: TRBV5-6; CDR3aa: CASSWGLGGNEQFF; CDR3nt: TGTGCCAGCAGCTGGGGACTGGGTGGCAATGAGCAGTTCTTC
d_gene: TRBD2; j_gene: TRBJ2-7; len: 16; abundance: .; v_gene: TRBV4-3; CDR3aa: CASSQEIGLAAYEQYF; CDR3nt: TGCGCCAGCAGCCAAGAGATCGGGCTAGCGGCCTACGAGCAGTACTTC
d_gene: .; j_gene: TRBJ1-4; len: 17; abundance: .; v_gene: TRBV19; CDR3aa: CASSMYLDRATNEKLFF; CDR3nt: TGTGCCAGTAGTATGTATTTGGACCGAGCAACTAATGAAAAACTGTTTTTT
d_gene: .; j_gene: TRBJ1-1; len: 13; abundance: .; v_gene: TRBV11-3; CDR3aa: CASSLIPRGEAFF; CDR3nt: TGTGCCAGCAGCTTAATCCCCCGGGGGGAAGCTTTCTTT
d_gene: TRBD2; j_gene: TRBJ2-7; len: 14; abundance: .; v_gene: TRBV7-2; CDR3aa: CASSPEATSGTQYF; CDR3nt: TGTGCCAGCAGCCCCGAAGCGACGAGCGGGACGCAGTACTTC
d_gene: .; j_gene: TRBJ2-7; len: 15; abundance: .; v_gene: TRBV6-5; CDR3aa: CASSYSSPRLYEQYF; CDR3nt: TGTGCCAGCAGTTACTCGTCGCCGCGCCTATACGAGCAGTACTTC
d_gene: .; j_gene: TRBJ2-2; len: 14; abundance: .; v_gene: TRBV9; CDR3aa: CASSVVPENGELFF; CDR3nt: TGTGCCAGCAGCGTAGTCCCGGAAAACGGGGAGCTGTTTTTT
d_gene: TRBD1; j_gene: TRBJ1-4; len: 16; abundance: .; v_gene: TRBV5-1; CDR3aa: CASNAGTAATNEKLFF; CDR3nt: TGCGCCAGCAACGCCGGGACAGCTGCAACTAATGAAAAACTGTTTTTT
d_gene: .; j_gene: TRBJ1-2; len: 14; abundance: .; v_gene: TRBV7-2; CDR3aa: CASSSRQVSYGYTF; CDR3nt: TGTGCCAGCAGCTCGAGACAGGTTAGCTATGGCTACACCTTC
d_gene: .; j_gene: TRBJ2-7; len: 14; abundance: .; v_gene: TRBV27; CDR3aa: CASSLSPDSYEQYF; CDR3nt: TGTGCCAGCAGTTTATCTCCAGACTCCTACGAGCAGTACTTC